Listed below are T cell receptor beta chains from one sample, sequenced in a study of blood T cell repertoires in COVID-19. This table comes from immunoSEQ multiplex PCR, and its TCRdb copy is limited to in-frame clones, with some not included. The sample consists of a few hundred thousand clones, about 90% of them appearing once. The sequencing sample was made of peripheral blood. Receptors were obtained from a woman in her 30s with COVID-19, enrolled during active disease. The CDR3 runs from the conserved cysteine through the conserved F or W. The D gene is left open where the match is weak. A row's size may be missing; if present it is once, few, many or a size class.

D gene	V gene	J gene	clone size	CDR3 protein	CDR3 DNA
TRBD2	TRBV9	TRBJ2-1	-	CASGPTSDAYNEQFF	TGTGCCAGCGGACCTACTAGCGATGCCTACAATGAGCAGTTCTTC
TRBD1	TRBV7-9	TRBJ2-2	-	CASSGRGPGELFF	TGTGCCAGCAGCGGCAGGGGGCCCGGGGAGCTGTTTTTT
-	TRBV2	TRBJ1-4	-	CASRVAVATNEKLFF	TGTGCCTCCAGGGTAGCGGTGGCGACTAATGAAAAACTGTTTTTT
TRBD1	TRBV2	TRBJ1-3	-	CASSESTGPSGNTIYF	TGTGCCAGCAGTGAATCGACAGGGCCCTCTGGAAACACCATATATTTT
-	TRBV30	TRBJ2-1	-	CAWGRRVQEGEQFF	TGTGCCTGGGGGCGGCGGGTTCAAGAGGGTGAGCAGTTCTTC
-	TRBV11-1	TRBJ1-1	-	CASSLWTNMNTEAFF	TGTGCCAGCAGTCTCTGGACAAACATGAACACTGAAGCTTTCTTT
-	TRBV29-1	TRBJ1-1	few	CSVEGDTGTTEAFF	TGCAGCGTTGAAGGCGACACGGGGACTACTGAAGCTTTCTTT
TRBD1	TRBV28	TRBJ1-4	-	CASATGGMGVNEKLFF	TGTGCCAGCGCGACAGGGGGAATGGGGGTTAATGAAAAACTGTTTTTT
-	TRBV7-6	TRBJ2-5	once	CASSSGVGVQETQYF	TGTGCCAGCAGCTCGGGAGTGGGGGTCCAAGAGACCCAGTACTTC
-	TRBV20-1	TRBJ1-2	-	CSARGGGYTF	TGCAGTGCTAGAGGGGGCGGCTACACCTTC
-	TRBV9	TRBJ1-3	-	CASSVAVGRDSGNTIYF	TGTGCCAGCAGCGTAGCTGTCGGCAGGGACTCTGGAAACACCATATATTTT
-	TRBV3-1/TRBV3-2	TRBJ2-1	-	CASSRIPGGNEQFF	TGTGCCAGCAGCCGGATACCAGGGGGGAATGAGCAGTTCTTC
-	TRBV4-1	TRBJ1-5	-	CASSQEKGPTGSQPQHF	TGCGCCAGCAGCCAAGAGAAGGGACCCACAGGGAGTCAGCCCCAGCATTTT
-	TRBV7-9	TRBJ2-2	-	CASTPNTGELFF	TGTGCCAGCACGCCTAACACCGGGGAGCTGTTTTTT
TRBD2	TRBV6-2/TRBV6-3	TRBJ2-3	-	CASSYSTTSGRAQDTQYF	TGTGCCAGCAGTTACTCAACGACTAGCGGGAGGGCACAAGATACGCAGTATTTT
-	TRBV7-8	TRBJ2-5	once	CASSPLSRGGETQYF	TGTGCCAGCAGCCCTCTAAGCAGGGGTGGGGAGACCCAGTACTTC
-	TRBV5-6	TRBJ2-5	-	CASSLGQAQETQYF	TGTGCCAGCAGCTTGGGACAGGCCCAAGAGACCCAGTACTTC
TRBD1	TRBV7-8	TRBJ2-1	-	CASSSHRGYNEQFF	TGTGCCAGCAGCTCCCACAGGGGCTACAATGAGCAGTTCTTC
TRBD1	TRBV6-5	TRBJ1-2	-	CASSPGQDYGYTF	TGTGCCAGCAGTCCGGGACAGGATTATGGCTACACCTTC
-	TRBV5-1	TRBJ1-1	-	CASSPRGVNTEAFF	TGCGCCAGCAGCCCGCGCGGGGTGAACACTGAAGCTTTCTTT
-	TRBV14	TRBJ2-2	many	CASSQESPTGELFF	TGTGCCAGCAGCCAAGAAAGCCCGACCGGGGAGCTGTTTTTT
TRBD2	TRBV4-3	TRBJ2-4	few	CASSQAPSGSKNIQYF	TGCGCCAGCAGCCAAGCGCCTAGCGGGAGTAAGAACATTCAGTACTTC
-	TRBV7-2	TRBJ2-4	-	CASSLGQSIAKNIQYF	TGTGCCAGCAGCTTAGGACAGTCCATAGCCAAAAACATTCAGTACTTC
TRBD1	TRBV6-4	TRBJ1-1	-	CASSEGGTGPNTEAFF	TGTGCCAGCAGTGAGGGAGGGACAGGACCGAACACTGAAGCTTTCTTT
-	TRBV29-1	TRBJ2-5	-	CSVTTGPETQYF	TGCAGCGTTACAACAGGGCCCGAGACCCAGTACTTC
TRBD1	TRBV5-1	TRBJ2-7	-	CASSLAGTGQGAYEQYF	TGCGCCAGCAGCTTGGCCGGGACGGGGCAGGGGGCATACGAGCAGTACTTC
TRBD2	TRBV30	TRBJ2-1	-	CAWTSAGGINEQFF	TGTGCCTGGACTTCAGCGGGGGGTATTAATGAGCAGTTCTTC
-	TRBV18	TRBJ2-3	-	CASSPPTTGLGTDTQYF	TGTGCCAGCTCACCCCCGACGACAGGCCTGGGGACAGATACGCAGTATTTT
TRBD2	TRBV11-2	TRBJ2-7	-	CASSLGVAGGGFYEQYF	TGTGCCAGCAGCTTAGGTGTAGCGGGAGGAGGCTTCTACGAGCAGTACTTC
TRBD1	TRBV6-6	TRBJ1-5	once	CASSYRDGTVNQPQHF	TGTGCCAGCAGTTACCGCGATGGGACAGTCAATCAGCCCCAGCATTTT
-	TRBV5-1	TRBJ2-2	many	CASTWGGAITGELFF	TGCGCCAGCACCTGGGGGGGGGCGATCACCGGGGAGCTGTTTTTT
TRBD1	TRBV5-1	TRBJ2-7	-	CASSLGGQGASSYEQYF	TGCGCCAGCAGCTTGGGGGGCCAGGGGGCTTCCTCCTACGAGCAGTACTTC
TRBD1	TRBV6-1	TRBJ1-3	-	CASSDIGGRNTIYF	TGTGCCAGCAGTGATATAGGGGGCCGAAACACCATATATTTT
TRBD1	TRBV6-6	TRBJ1-6	-	CASSYPTGDSPLHF	TGTGCCAGCAGTTACCCGACAGGGGATTCACCCCTCCACTTT
TRBD1	TRBV18	TRBJ2-1	-	CASRDSVYNEQFF	TGTGCCAGCCGGGACAGTGTTTACAATGAGCAGTTCTTC
-	TRBV11-2	TRBJ2-3	-	CASSAGDWEGDTQYF	TGTGCCAGCAGCGCAGGGGACTGGGAGGGGGATACGCAGTATTTT
-	TRBV6-1	TRBJ1-5	-	CASSKVLGRRRDQPQHF	TGTGCCAGCAGTAAAGTACTCGGCAGGCGGCGGGATCAGCCCCAGCATTTT
-	TRBV9	TRBJ2-7	-	CASSVAGENYEQYF	TGTGCCAGCAGCGTAGCGGGGGAAAACTACGAGCAGTACTTC
TRBD1	TRBV5-1	TRBJ1-2	-	CASSSGTELYGYTF	TGCGCCAGCAGCTCCGGGACAGAACTTTATGGCTACACCTTC
TRBD1	TRBV4-3	TRBJ1-1	-	CASSHRTGGGTEAFF	TGCGCCAGCAGCCACCGGACAGGGGGCGGCACTGAAGCTTTCTTT
-	TRBV24-1	TRBJ2-1	-	CATSDRVQAGDEQFF	TGTGCCACCAGTGATAGAGTCCAGGCTGGCGATGAGCAGTTCTTC
TRBD2	TRBV9	TRBJ2-7	-	CASSLGAGANYEQYF	TGTGCCAGCAGCTTAGGAGCGGGAGCGAACTACGAGCAGTACTTC
TRBD1	TRBV24-1	TRBJ1-1	-	CATRGQGDAEAFF	TGTGCCACCAGGGGACAGGGAGACGCTGAAGCTTTCTTT
-	TRBV18	TRBJ1-2	-	CASSINGVGGYGYTF	TGTGCCAGCTCAATAAACGGGGTTGGTGGCTATGGCTACACCTTC
-	TRBV19	TRBJ2-5	-	CASNSRVGQETQYF	TGTGCCAGTAATTCCAGGGTTGGCCAAGAGACCCAGTACTTC
TRBD1	TRBV28	TRBJ1-5	few	CASSAPTGSQPQHF	TGTGCCAGCAGTGCGCCGACAGGGTCCCAGCCCCAGCATTTT
TRBD1	TRBV4-3	TRBJ2-2	-	CASSQTSTGGDNTGELFF	TGCGCCAGCAGCCAGACTTCAACAGGGGGCGATAACACCGGGGAGCTGTTTTTT